Below, one T cell receptor beta chain is given with its context. The protocol was immunoSEQ multiplex PCR, while the TCRdb copy is restricted to in-frame clones and leaves out a portion. The sample has 65,000 to 90,000 clones, about 80% seen once. Trimming stripped 7 bases from V and 7 bases from J, with 13 bases between. CDR3 length: 12 residues. Germline-derived CDR1 and CDR2 are MNHEY and SMNVEV (reference sequence). The sample is drawn from a study of blood T cell repertoires in COVID-19. The sequenced sample was peripheral blood. The J gene is TRBJ1-2, the V gene TRBV27; a possible D gene is TRBD1 (5 bases). This sequence was found in a man aged 60 to 75 with active or convalescent COVID-19. The CDR3 loop reads CASTGDWLGYTF. In nucleotides, the CDR3 is TGTGCCAGCACTGGGGACTGGCTTGGCTACACCTTC.